A selection of T cell receptor beta chains follows, all from one sample in a study of T cells in Graves' hyperthyroidism and ophthalmopathy. TCRdb re-called the multiplex PCR reads with MiXCR, one entry per CDR3 protein. The table has about 480,000 distinct CDR3 sequences, roughly 14% seen once; the top ten hold roughly 17%. The sample was blood. These TCRs come from a woman aged 18-29 years with Graves' hyperthyroidism. The CDR3 runs from the conserved cysteine through the conserved F or W. The D gene is left open where the match is weak. Only some rows state a clone size, as once, few, many or a class for expanded clones.

d_call j_call clone_size v_call cdr3_nt cdr3_aa
. TRBJ2-3 many TRBV12-3/TRBV12-4 TGTGCCAGCAGTCCACTGAGTGGCACAGATACGCAGTATTTT CASSPLSGTDTQYF
. TRBJ2-7 . TRBV11-2 TGTGCCAGCAGCCCCCTGTCAGGGTCCGCCGGGACACAAGGATACGAGCAGTACTTC CASSPLSGSAGTQGYEQYF
TRBD1 TRBJ2-5 . TRBV12-3/TRBV12-4 TGTGCCAGCAGACTTAGCGGACAGGGTTTGGAGACCCAGTACTTC CASRLSGQGLETQYF
. TRBJ2-2 many TRBV3-1 TGTGCCAGCAGCCGACCAGGGGCAACCCTTAACACCGGGGAGCTGTTTTTT CASSRPGATLNTGELFF
. TRBJ1-5 . TRBV2 TGTGCCAGCAGTTCGGACAGCAGCCTTAGCAATCAGCCCCAGCATTTT CASSSDSSLSNQPQHF
TRBD1 TRBJ2-1 . TRBV28 TGTGCCAGCAGGAACAGGGGGCCCTACAATGAGCAGTTCTTC CASRNRGPYNEQFF
TRBD1 TRBJ1-4 few TRBV29-1 TGCAGCGCAGGGGGCTATGAAAAACTGTTTTTT CSAGGYEKLFF
TRBD1 TRBJ2-1 many TRBV19 TGTGCCAGTAGAAAGGGACAGAGATACAATGAGCAGTTCTTC CASRKGQRYNEQFF
TRBD1 TRBJ2-7 many TRBV12-3/TRBV12-4 TGTGCCAGCACCCTAGGACAGGGGGCGGGTTACGAGCAGTACTTC CASTLGQGAGYEQYF
TRBD2 TRBJ2-3 many TRBV20-1 TGCAGTGCTTTGATCGGGACTAGTACGGATACGCAGTATTTT CSALIGTSTDTQYF
TRBD1 TRBJ2-1 . TRBV18 TGTGCCAGCTCACTCGGGACAGGGTGGGATCGTGAGCAGTTCTTC CASSLGTGWDREQFF
TRBD2 TRBJ2-7 . TRBV5-1 TGCGCCAGCAGCTCAGGGACTAGCGGGGATTACGAGCAGTGCTTC CASSSGTSGDYEQCF
TRBD1 TRBJ1-1 many TRBV30 TGTGCCTGGTCACAGGGGGCGGGAGCTTTCTTT CAWSQGAGAFF
TRBD2 TRBJ2-1 many TRBV11-2 TGTGCCAGCAGCCCCCTTACTAGCGGGAGGGCCTACAATGAGCAGTTCTTC CASSPLTSGRAYNEQFF
. TRBJ2-3 . TRBV5-1 TGCGCCAGCAGCTTGGACGGGAGTCCCACAGATACGCAGTATTTT CASSLDGSPTDTQYF
TRBD1 TRBJ1-1 many TRBV2 TGTGCCAGCAATTACAGGGGTCCCGTTGACACTGAAGCTTTCTTT CASNYRGPVDTEAFF
. TRBJ2-1 . TRBV11-3 TGTGCCAGCAGCTCCGGGCCGGGAAACAATGAGCAGTTCTTC CASSSGPGNNEQFF
. TRBJ2-4 few TRBV30 TGTGCCTGGAGTGTTACGGTCGGGAACATTCAGTACTTC CAWSVTVGNIQYF
TRBD1 TRBJ1-6 many TRBV6-5 TGTGCCAGCAGTTACGAGGGACAGCGAAATTCACCCCTCCACTTT CASSYEGQRNSPLHF
TRBD1 TRBJ2-7 . TRBV7-9 TGTGCCAGCAGCCCCGCTGTATCAGGGGGCCCCTACGAGCAGTACTTC CASSPAVSGGPYEQYF
. TRBJ1-1 many TRBV29-1 TGCAGCGTCCCGGGACACCGTAACACTGAAGCTTTCTTT CSVPGHRNTEAFF
. TRBJ1-6 many TRBV11-3 TGTGCCAGCAGCCTCCGTCGGACTGGAAACTCCTATAATTCACCCCTCCACTTT CASSLRRTGNSYNSPLHF
TRBD2 TRBJ2-3 many TRBV18 TGTGCCAGCTCCGCGAGGACTAGCAGCACAGATACGCAGTATTTT CASSARTSSTDTQYF
TRBD1 TRBJ1-1 . TRBV19 TGTGCCAGCCTATGGACAGGGGGAGGCACTGAAGCTTTCTTT CASLWTGGGTEAFF
. TRBJ1-1 many TRBV6-1 TGTGCCAGCAAACGGCTGGCAGGGTGGGCTCTTGACACTGAAGCTTTCTTT CASKRLAGWALDTEAFF
. TRBJ1-4 . TRBV13 TGTGTCAGCAGATCCAACCTACGGGGTGAAAAACTGTTTTTT CVSRSNLRGEKLFF
. TRBJ1-5 many TRBV27 TGTGCCAGCAGTTTAGGTGGGGGGAGCAATCAGCCCCAGCATTTT CASSLGGGSNQPQHF
. TRBJ2-7 many TRBV27 TGTGCCAGCAGTTCAAGACTAGGATACTACGAGCAGTACTTC CASSSRLGYYEQYF
TRBD1 TRBJ1-1 many TRBV12-3/TRBV12-4 TGTGCCAGCAGTTCAACGGGGACAGAAACTGAAGCTTTCTTT CASSSTGTETEAFF
. TRBJ2-1 . TRBV4-1 TGCGCCAGCAGCCAAGCCCATGGACAGCGGACCTACAATGAGCAGTTCTTC CASSQAHGQRTYNEQFF